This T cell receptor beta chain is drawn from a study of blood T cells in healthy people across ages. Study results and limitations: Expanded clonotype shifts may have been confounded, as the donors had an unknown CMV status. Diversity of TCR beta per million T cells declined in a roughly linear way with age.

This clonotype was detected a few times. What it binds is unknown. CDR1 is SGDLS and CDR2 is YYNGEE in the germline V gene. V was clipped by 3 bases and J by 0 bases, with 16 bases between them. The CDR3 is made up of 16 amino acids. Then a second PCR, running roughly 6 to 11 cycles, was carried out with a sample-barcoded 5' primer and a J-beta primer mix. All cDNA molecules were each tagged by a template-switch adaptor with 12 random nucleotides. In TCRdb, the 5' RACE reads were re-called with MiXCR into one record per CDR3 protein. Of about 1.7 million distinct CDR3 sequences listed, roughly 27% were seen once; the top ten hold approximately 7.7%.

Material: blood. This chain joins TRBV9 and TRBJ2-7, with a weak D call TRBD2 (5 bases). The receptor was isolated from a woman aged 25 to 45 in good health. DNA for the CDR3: TGTGCCAGCAGCGATGGTACGCGGGCCGGCTCCTACGAGCAGTACTTC. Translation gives CASSDGTRAGSYEQYF.